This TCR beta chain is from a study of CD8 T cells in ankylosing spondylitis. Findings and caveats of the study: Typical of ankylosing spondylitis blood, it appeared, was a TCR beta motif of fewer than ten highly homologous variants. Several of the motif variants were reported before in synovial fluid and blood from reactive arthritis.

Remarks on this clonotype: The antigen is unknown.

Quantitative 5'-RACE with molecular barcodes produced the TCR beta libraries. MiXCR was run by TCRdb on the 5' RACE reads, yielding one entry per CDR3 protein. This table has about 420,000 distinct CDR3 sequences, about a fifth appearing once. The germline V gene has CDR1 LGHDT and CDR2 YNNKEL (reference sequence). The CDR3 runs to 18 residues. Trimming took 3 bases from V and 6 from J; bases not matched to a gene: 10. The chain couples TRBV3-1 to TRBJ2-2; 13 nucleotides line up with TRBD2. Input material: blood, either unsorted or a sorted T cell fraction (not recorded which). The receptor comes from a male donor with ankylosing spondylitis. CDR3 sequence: CASSHLLTSGRKAGELFF. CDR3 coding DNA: TGTGCCAGCAGCCACCTGCTGACTAGCGGGAGGAAGGCCGGGGAGCTGTTTTTT.